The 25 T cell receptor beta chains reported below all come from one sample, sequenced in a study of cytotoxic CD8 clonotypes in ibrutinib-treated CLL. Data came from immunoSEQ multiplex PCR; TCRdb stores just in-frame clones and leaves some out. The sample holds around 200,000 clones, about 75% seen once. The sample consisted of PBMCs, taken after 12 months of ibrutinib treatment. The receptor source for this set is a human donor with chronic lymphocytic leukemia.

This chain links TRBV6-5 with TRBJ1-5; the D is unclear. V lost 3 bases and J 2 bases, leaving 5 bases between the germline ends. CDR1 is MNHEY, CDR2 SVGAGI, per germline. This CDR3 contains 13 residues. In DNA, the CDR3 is TGTGCCAGCAGTTATGTTGGCAATCAGCCCCAGCATTTT. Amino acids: CASSYVGNQPQHF.

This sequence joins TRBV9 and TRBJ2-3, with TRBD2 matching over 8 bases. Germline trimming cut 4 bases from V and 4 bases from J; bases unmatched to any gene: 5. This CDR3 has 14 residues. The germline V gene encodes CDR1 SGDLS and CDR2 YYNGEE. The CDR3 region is CASSSYGGADTQYF. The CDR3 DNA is TGTGCCAGCAGCTCCTACGGGGGGGCAGATACGCAGTATTTT.

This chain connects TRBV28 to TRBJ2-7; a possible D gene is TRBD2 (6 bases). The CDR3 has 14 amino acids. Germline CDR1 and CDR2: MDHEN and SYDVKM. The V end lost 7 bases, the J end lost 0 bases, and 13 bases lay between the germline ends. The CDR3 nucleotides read TGTGCCAGCACCCTATGGGGGGTCTCCTACGAGCAGTACTTC. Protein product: CASTLWGVSYEQYF.

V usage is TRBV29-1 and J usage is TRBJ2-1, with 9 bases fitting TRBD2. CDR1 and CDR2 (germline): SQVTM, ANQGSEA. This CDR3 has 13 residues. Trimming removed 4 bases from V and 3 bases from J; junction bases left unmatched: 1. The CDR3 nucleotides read TGCAGCGTTGGACTAGCGGTCTACAATGAGCAGTTCTTC. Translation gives CSVGLAVYNEQFF.

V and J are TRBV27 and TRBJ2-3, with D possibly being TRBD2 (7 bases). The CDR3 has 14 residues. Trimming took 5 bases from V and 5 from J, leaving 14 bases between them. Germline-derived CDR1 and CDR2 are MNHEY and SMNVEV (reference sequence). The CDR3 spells CASSIRGGVDTQYF. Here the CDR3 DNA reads TGTGCCAGCAGTATAAGGGGGGGGGTAGATACGCAGTATTTT.

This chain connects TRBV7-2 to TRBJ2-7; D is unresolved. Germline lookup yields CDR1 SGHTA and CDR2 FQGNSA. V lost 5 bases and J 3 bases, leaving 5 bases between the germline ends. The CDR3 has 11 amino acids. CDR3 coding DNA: TGTGCCAGCAGCGACAACTACGAGCAGTACTTC. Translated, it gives CASSDNYEQYF.

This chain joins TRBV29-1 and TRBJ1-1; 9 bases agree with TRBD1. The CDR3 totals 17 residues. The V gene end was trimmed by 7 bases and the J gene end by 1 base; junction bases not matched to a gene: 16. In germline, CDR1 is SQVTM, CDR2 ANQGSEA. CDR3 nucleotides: TGCAGCGCCGGAGGGACAGGGACCCGATCCAAGAACACTGAAGCTTTCTTT. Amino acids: CSAGGTGTRSKNTEAFF.

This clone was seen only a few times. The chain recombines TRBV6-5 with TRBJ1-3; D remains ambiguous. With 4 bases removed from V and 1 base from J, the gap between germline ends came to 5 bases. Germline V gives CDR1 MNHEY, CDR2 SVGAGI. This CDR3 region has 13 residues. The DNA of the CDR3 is TGTGCCAGCAGTTCCCAATCTGGAAACACCATATATTTT. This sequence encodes CASSSQSGNTIYF.

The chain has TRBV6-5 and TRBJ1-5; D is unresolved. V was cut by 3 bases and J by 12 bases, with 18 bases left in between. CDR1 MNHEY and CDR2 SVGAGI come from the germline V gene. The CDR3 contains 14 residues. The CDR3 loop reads CASSYSGRAPDQHF. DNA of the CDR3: TGTGCCAGCAGTTATAGTGGTAGGGCTCCAGACCAGCATTTT.

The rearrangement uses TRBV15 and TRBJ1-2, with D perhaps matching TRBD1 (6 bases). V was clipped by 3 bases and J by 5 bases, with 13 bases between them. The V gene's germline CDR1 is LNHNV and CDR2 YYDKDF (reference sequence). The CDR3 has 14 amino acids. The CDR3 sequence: CATSRRTDPYGYTF. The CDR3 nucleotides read TGTGCCACCAGCAGGCGGACAGACCCTTATGGCTACACCTTC. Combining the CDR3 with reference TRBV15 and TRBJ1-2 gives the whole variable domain DAMVIQNPRYQVTQFGKPVTLSCSQTLNHNVMYWYQQKSSQAPKLLFHYYDKDFNNEADTPDNFQSRRPNTSFCFLDIRSPGLGDTAMYLCATSRRTDPYGYTFGSGTRLTVV.

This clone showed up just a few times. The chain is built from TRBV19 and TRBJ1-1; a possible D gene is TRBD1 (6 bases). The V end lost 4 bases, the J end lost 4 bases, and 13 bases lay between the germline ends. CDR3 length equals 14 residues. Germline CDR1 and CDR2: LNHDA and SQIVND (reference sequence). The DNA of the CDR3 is TGTGCCAGTAGTAGTTGGGACAAAGGCACTGAAGCTTTCTTT. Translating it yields CASSSWDKGTEAFF.

The CDR3 DNA follows: TGTGCCAGCGGGGGGGCCTACGAGCAGTACTTC. Amino acid sequence: CASGGAYEQYF. This rearrangement joins TRBV2 to TRBJ2-7; 7 bases map to TRBD2. The CDR3 sequence is 11 residues long. Per the germline V gene, CDR1 is SNHLY and CDR2 is FYNNEI. With 8 bases clipped from V and 2 bases from J, the junction kept 0 bases outside the gene matches.

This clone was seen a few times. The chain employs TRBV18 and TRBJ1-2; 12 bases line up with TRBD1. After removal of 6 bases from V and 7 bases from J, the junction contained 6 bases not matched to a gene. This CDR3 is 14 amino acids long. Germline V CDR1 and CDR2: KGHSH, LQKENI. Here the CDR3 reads CASSPGQGAVGYTF. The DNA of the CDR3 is TGTGCCAGCTCCCCGGGACAGGGGGCTGTTGGCTACACCTTC.

The CDR3 coding sequence is TGTGCCAGCATGAAAGGCTCCTACGAGCAGTACTTC. This encodes CASMKGSYEQYF. This rearrangement joins TRBV2 to TRBJ2-7, with D unclear. This CDR3 region has 12 residues. CDR1 is SNHLY and CDR2 is FYNNEI in the germline V gene. V gave up 7 bases and J gave up 0 bases, with 7 bases separating them.

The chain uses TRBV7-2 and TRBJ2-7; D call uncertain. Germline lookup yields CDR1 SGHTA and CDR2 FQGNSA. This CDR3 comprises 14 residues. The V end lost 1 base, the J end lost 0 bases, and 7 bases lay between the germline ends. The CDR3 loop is CASSLVPGSYEQYF. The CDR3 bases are TGTGCCAGCAGCTTAGTTCCAGGCTCCTACGAGCAGTACTTC. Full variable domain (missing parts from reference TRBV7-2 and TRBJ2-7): GAGVSQSPSNKVTEKGKDVELRCDPISGHTALYWYRQSLGQGLEFLIYFQGNSAPDKSGLPSDRFSAERTGGSVSTLTIQRTQQEDSAVYLCASSLVPGSYEQYFGPGTRLTVT.

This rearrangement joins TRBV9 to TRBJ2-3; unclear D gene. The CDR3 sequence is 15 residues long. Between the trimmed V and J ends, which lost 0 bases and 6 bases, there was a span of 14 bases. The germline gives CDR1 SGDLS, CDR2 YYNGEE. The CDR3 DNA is TGTGCCAGCAGCGTAGCCCCGAAGGGTAGGGATACGCAGTATTTT. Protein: CASSVAPKGRDTQYF.

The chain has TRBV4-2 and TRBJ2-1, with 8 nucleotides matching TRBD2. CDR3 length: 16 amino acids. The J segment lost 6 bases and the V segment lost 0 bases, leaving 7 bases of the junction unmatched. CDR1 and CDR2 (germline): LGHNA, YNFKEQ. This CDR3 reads CASSQDAAGGTNEQFF. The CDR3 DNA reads TGTGCCAGCAGCCAAGATGCGGCGGGGGGAACCAATGAGCAGTTCTTC.

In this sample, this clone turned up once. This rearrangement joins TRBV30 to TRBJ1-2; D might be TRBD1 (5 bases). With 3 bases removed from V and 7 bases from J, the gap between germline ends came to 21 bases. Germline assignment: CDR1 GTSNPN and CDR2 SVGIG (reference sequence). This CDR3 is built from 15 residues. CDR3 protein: CAWRTSGLWSVGYTF. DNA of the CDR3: TGTGCCTGGAGGACTTCGGGACTGTGGTCGGTTGGCTACACCTTC.

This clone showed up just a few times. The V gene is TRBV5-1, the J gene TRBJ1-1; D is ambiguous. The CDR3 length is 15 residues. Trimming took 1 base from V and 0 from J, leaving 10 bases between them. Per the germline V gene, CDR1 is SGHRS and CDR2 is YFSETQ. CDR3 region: CASSLPTGMNTEAFF. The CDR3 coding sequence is TGCGCCAGCAGCTTGCCGACGGGCATGAACACTGAAGCTTTCTTT.

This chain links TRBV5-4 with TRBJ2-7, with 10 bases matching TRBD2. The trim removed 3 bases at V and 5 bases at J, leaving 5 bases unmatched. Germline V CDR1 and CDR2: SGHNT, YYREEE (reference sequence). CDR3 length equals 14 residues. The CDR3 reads CASSSRTSGDEQYF. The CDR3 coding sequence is TGTGCCAGCAGCTCTAGGACTAGCGGAGACGAGCAGTACTTC. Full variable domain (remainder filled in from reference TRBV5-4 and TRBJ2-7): ETGVTQSPTHLIKTRGQQVTLRCSSQSGHNTVSWYQQALGQGPQFIFQYYREEENGRGNFPPRFSGLQFPNYSSELNVNALELDDSALYLCASSSRTSGDEQYFGPGTRLTVT.

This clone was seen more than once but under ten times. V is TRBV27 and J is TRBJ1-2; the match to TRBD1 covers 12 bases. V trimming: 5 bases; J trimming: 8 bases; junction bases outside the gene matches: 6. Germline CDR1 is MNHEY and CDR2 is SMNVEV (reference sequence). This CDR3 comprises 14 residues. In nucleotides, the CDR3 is TGTGCCAGCAGTCTGGGACAGGGGGCGTGGGGCTACACCTTC. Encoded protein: CASSLGQGAWGYTF.

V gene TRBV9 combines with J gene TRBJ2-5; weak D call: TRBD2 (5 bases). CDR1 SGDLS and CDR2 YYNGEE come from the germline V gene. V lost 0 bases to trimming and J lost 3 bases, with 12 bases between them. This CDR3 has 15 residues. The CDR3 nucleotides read TGTGCCAGCAGCGTAGGCCCGGGAAGAAAAGAGACCCAGTACTTC. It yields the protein CASSVGPGRKETQYF.

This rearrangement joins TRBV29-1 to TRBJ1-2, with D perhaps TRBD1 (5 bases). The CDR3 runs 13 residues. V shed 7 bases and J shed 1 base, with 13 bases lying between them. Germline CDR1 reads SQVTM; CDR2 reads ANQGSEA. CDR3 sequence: CSAPDRFNYGYTF. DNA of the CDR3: TGCAGCGCCCCTGACAGATTTAACTATGGCTACACCTTC.

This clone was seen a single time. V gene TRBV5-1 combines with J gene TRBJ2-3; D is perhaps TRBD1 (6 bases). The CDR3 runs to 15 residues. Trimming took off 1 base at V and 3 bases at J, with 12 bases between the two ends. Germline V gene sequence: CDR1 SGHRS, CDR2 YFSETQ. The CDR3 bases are TGCGCCAGCAGCTTGACAGGGCTGGTAACAGATACGCAGTATTTT. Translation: CASSLTGLVTDTQYF.

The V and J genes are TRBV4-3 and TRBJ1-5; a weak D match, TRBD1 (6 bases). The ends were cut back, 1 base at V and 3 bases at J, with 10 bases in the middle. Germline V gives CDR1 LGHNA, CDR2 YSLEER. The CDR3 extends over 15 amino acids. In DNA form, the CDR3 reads TGCGCCAGCAGCCAAGGACAGGCCGACAATCAGCCCCAGCATTTT. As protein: CASSQGQADNQPQHF.